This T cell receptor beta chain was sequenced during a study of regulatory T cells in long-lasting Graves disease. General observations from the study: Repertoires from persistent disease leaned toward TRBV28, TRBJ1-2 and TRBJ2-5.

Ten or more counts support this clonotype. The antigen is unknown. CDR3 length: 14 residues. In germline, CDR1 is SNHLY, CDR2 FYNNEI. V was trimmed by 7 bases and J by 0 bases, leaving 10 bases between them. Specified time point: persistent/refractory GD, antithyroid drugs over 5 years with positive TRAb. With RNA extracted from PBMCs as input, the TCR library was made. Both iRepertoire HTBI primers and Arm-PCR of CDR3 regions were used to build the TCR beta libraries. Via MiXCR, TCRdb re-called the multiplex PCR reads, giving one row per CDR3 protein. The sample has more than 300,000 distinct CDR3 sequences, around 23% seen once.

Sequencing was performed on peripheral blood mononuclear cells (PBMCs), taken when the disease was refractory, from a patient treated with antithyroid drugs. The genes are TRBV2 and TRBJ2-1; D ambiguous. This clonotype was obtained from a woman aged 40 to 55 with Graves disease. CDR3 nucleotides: TGTGCCAGCAAGGGATTTAGCTCCTACAATGAGCAGTTCTTC. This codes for CASKGFSSYNEQFF.